The source of this T cell receptor (beta chain) is a study of blood T cells in healthy people across ages. At the level of the study: T cells yielded about one barcoded beta molecule per two cells through template switching. Study results and limitations: A strong correlation was seen between TCR beta diversity and naive T cell percentage.

Points on this clonotype: Its antigen is not known.

Every donor gave 8 to 10 milliliters of peripheral blood. A sample-barcoded 5' primer and a J-beta primer mix were used in a second PCR of about 7 to 12 cycles. Via MiXCR, TCRdb re-called the 5' RACE reads, giving one row per CDR3 protein. The repertoire holds about 760,000 distinct CDR3 sequences, with 25% as singletons. The same sample was also used in a study of T cells of mothers and their children. That study adds: According to the study, all extracted RNA entered cDNA synthesis at roughly 1.5 ug per 15 ul.

The sequence came from a boy aged 5-17 years in good health. Material: blood.

The CDR3 DNA reads TGTGCCAGCAGCTCCTACGACGCAGCCATCGGCGAGCAGTACTTC. Translation gives CASSSYDAAIGEQYF. The chain couples TRBV11-2 to TRBJ2-7, with D hard to call. Trimming took off 4 bases at V and 6 bases at J, with 19 bases between the two ends. CDR3 length: 15 residues. The germline gives CDR1 SGHAT, CDR2 FQNNGV.